This TCR beta chain was sequenced during a study of monozygotic twins with inflammatory bowel disease. CDR3 length equals 12 residues. Germline CDR1 is LNHNV and CDR2 is YYDKDF (reference sequence). TCRdb re-called the 5' RACE reads, yielding one record per CDR3 amino acid sequence without DNA. In all, the sample yields a few hundred thousand distinct CDR3 sequences. No sorting of T cells preceded isolation of total RNA from whole blood. The V and J genes are TRBV15 and TRBJ2-2; TCRdb names TRBD2, which stays unverified in the absence of DNA. The sample comprised blood. The clonotype originates from a human donor with ulcerative colitis or Crohn's disease, or a healthy co-twin of an affected twin (not recorded which). The CDR3 region is CATSGPTGELFF.